These 17 T cell receptor beta chains originate from one sample sequenced in a study of T cells in women clearing cervical HPV infection. The data were produced by immunoSEQ multiplex PCR, yet TCRdb's version contains in-frame clones alone and is incomplete. The specimen's table records about 12,000 clones. The specimen sequenced was blood buffy coat. These receptors all come from a woman between 18 and 75 years old with a cervical HPV16 infection that either progressed to CIN3+ or cleared (not recorded which).

Notes on this clone: The CDR3 end is not reached by the read, which stops 3 residues before it; the germline J gene fills it in. The chain combines TRBV20-1 with TRBJ2-5, with D tentatively TRBD2 (5 bases). CDR1 is DFQATT and CDR2 is SNEGSKA in the germline V gene (reference sequence). The CDR3 spans 14 residues. Trimming cost V 0 bases and J 1 base, with 9 bases left between them. The sequenced CDR3 bases are TGCAGTGCTAGAGATCCCCTAGCCCAAGAGACC. Translated, it gives CSARDPLAQET. The full CDR3 sequence reads CSARDPLAQETQYF.

A word on this clone: With the read ending 3 residues before the CDR3 end, the germline J gene is used to fill in that end. J is TRBJ1-1 and V is TRBV5-1, with a weak D call TRBD1 (6 bases). Germline assignment: CDR1 SGHRS and CDR2 YFSETQ. This CDR3 comprises 12 residues. CDR3 loop: CASSLTGTEAFF. CDR3 bases read: TGCGCCAGCAGCCTAACAGGGACGGAA.

CDR3 protein: CASSRDRGVETQYF. The part of the CDR3 DNA that was read is TGTGCCAGCAGCCGGGACAGGGGGGTGGAGACC. The rearrangement links TRBV28 to TRBJ2-5; TRBD1 aligns across 11 bases. The CDR3 extends 3 residues past the end of the read, so its final part is completed from the germline J gene. With 6 bases clipped from V and 5 bases from J, the junction kept 5 bases outside the gene matches. Looked up from germline, CDR1 is MDHEN and CDR2 is SYDVKM. This CDR3 contains 14 residues.

A note on this clone: The DNA ends 3 residues before the CDR3 does, and the rest of the CDR3 is filled in from the germline J gene. V is TRBV20-1 and J is TRBJ2-5; D may match TRBD1 or TRBD2 (6 bases each). This CDR3 contains 12 residues. V was shortened by 7 bases and J by 1 base, with 10 bases between the two germline ends. Germline CDR1 is DFQATT and CDR2 is SNEGSKA (reference sequence). The CDR3 sequence is CSGRGAQETQYF. Incomplete CDR3 DNA: TGCAGTGGTAGGGGGGCCCAAGAGACC.

About this clone itself: The CDR3 end lies 3 residues beyond the end of the read and is filled in from the germline J gene. V is TRBV18 and J is TRBJ2-1; TRBD2 agrees at 7 bases. V was clipped by 6 bases and J by 5 bases; unmatched bases: 10. CDR1 is KGHSH, CDR2 LQKENI, per germline. The CDR3 runs 15 residues. CDR3 DNA, as far as it was read: TGTGCCAGCTCTCCCGTTAGGGACTACCACAATGAG. Amino acids: CASSPVRDYHNE. The entire CDR3 protein is CASSPVRDYHNEQFF.

Comments on this clone: Coverage ceases 3 residues before the CDR3 finishes, and the germline J gene fills in the end. The chain couples TRBV4-2 to TRBJ1-2; 11 bases align to TRBD1. CDR3 size: 16 residues. V was clipped by 0 bases and J by 6 bases; unmatched bases: 6. Germline assignment: CDR1 LGHNA and CDR2 YNFKEQ. Partial CDR3 DNA: TGTGCCAGCAGCCAAGAGTGGACAGGGGGCGGGGATGGC. Amino acid sequence: CASSQEWTGGGDG. The CDR3 reads in full as CASSQEWTGGGDGYTF.

As for this clone: The CDR3 is cut off 3 residues early in the read; its end comes from the germline J gene. The V call is TRBV5-1, the J call TRBJ2-7, with TRBD1 identical over 7 bases. The CDR3 sequence is 15 residues long. Germline CDR1 and CDR2: SGHRS and YFSETQ. Unmatched junction bases numbered 3, after V lost 0 bases and J lost 0 bases. The CDR3 bases that were read are TGCGCCAGCAGCTTGGAGTGGGACAGCTCCTACGAG. This translates into CASSLEWDSSYE. The whole CDR3 region reads CASSLEWDSSYEQYF.

A word on this clone: The CDR3 extends 3 residues past the end of the read, so its final part is completed from the germline J gene. V gene TRBV10-2 combines with J gene TRBJ2-1, with D perhaps TRBD2 (7 bases). CDR1 and CDR2 from the germline V gene are WSHSY and SAAADI. CDR3 size: 15 residues. V was cut by 6 bases and J by 9 bases, with 21 bases left in between. CDR3 sequence reads: CASRGGGAVFAEQFF. The CDR3 bases that were read are TGCGCCAGCAGGGGTGGGGGGGCCGTATTTGCTGAG.

This clone is deemed medium-sized by its frequency. The read falls 3 residues short of the CDR3 end, and the missing part is taken from the germline J gene. This chain connects TRBV19 to TRBJ1-2; 9 bases are shared with TRBD1. V lost 4 bases, J lost 7 bases, and 10 bases stayed unmatched. Germline V lookup: CDR1 LNHDA, CDR2 SQIVND (reference sequence). CDR3 length: 15 residues. Here the CDR3 reads CASSTQTGTGSGYTF. CDR3 DNA (partial): TGTGCCAGTAGTACCCAGACCGGGACAGGGAGTGGC. The variable domain in full, completed from reference TRBV19 and TRBJ1-2, reads DGGITQSPKYLFRKEGQNVTLSCEQNLNHDAMYWYRQDPGQGLRLIYYSQIVNDFQKGDIAEGYSVSREKKESFPLTVTSAQKNPTAFYLCASSTQTGTGSGYTFGSGTRLTVV.

With regard to this clone: Read coverage stops 3 residues before the CDR3 terminus; the germline J gene supplies the remainder. The chain employs TRBV30 and TRBJ2-5; TRBD1 matches at 10 bases. After removal of 5 bases from V and 3 bases from J, the junction contained 0 bases not matched to a gene. This CDR3 comprises 12 residues. CDR1 is GTSNPN, CDR2 SVGIG, per germline (reference sequence). CDR3 bases read: TGTGCCTGGGGGACAGGGGAAGAGACC. Encoded protein: CAWGTGEET. The whole CDR3 protein is CAWGTGEETQYF.

With respect to this clone: The CDR3 is cut off 3 residues early in the read; its end comes from the germline J gene. V usage is TRBV5-1 and J usage is TRBJ2-6; TRBD1 might be the D (6 bases). The germline gives CDR1 SGHRS, CDR2 YFSETQ. V was pared by 0 bases and J by 3 bases, with 13 bases between. The length of the CDR3 is 17 residues. CDR3 bases read: TGCGCCAGCAGCTTGGGAAAACAGGGTTTTGGGGCCAACGTC. It codes for CASSLGKQGFGANV. The CDR3 in full is CASSLGKQGFGANVLTF.

In the case of this clone: The CDR3 end falls 3 residues outside the read, so it is completed with the germline J gene. V is TRBV5-5 and J is TRBJ1-4; the D gene is possibly TRBD1 (6 bases). Trimming took off 4 bases at V and 4 bases at J, with 14 bases between the two ends. The length of the CDR3 is 15 residues. Germline CDR1 is SGHKS and CDR2 is YYEKEE (reference sequence). CDR3 amino acids: CASSSPTGVNEKLFF. The DNA read from the CDR3 is TGTGCCAGCAGCAGTCCGACAGGAGTTAATGAAAAA.

Comment on this clone: The CDR3 is cut off 3 residues early in the read; its end comes from the germline J gene. The gene calls are TRBV5-1 and TRBJ1-2; D gene unclear. The CDR3 sequence is 15 residues long. The V end was cut by 0 bases, the J end by 2 bases, with 11 bases between. Germline V gene sequence: CDR1 SGHRS, CDR2 YFSETQ. The CDR3 sequence is CASSLDPGENYGYTF. The CDR3 bases that were read are TGCGCCAGCAGCTTGGATCCAGGAGAAAACTATGGC.

For this clone: The CDR3 end lies 3 residues beyond the end of the read and is filled in from the germline J gene. The chain joins TRBV5-1 to TRBJ2-3; a possible D gene is TRBD1 (6 bases). V was pared by 4 bases and J by 0 bases, with 12 bases between. Germline lookup yields CDR1 SGHRS and CDR2 YFSETQ. The CDR3 totals 15 residues. The chain's CDR3 is CASSGDRSSTDTQYF. The CDR3 DNA, read in part, is TGCGCCAGCAGCGGAGACAGGTCTAGCACAGATACG.

About this clone: The DNA ends 3 residues before the CDR3 does, and the rest of the CDR3 is filled in from the germline J gene. This rearrangement joins TRBV20-1 to TRBJ2-3; TRBD1 might be the D (7 bases). Between the trimmed V and J ends, which lost 7 bases and 2 bases, there was a span of 25 bases. CDR1 is DFQATT, CDR2 SNEGSKA, per germline (reference sequence). This CDR3 has 17 amino acids. This chain's CDR3 is CSGRGVPGDGNTDTQYF. The part of the CDR3 DNA that was read is TGCAGTGGCAGGGGGGTCCCAGGCGACGGTAACACAGATACG.

To note about this clone: Read data end 3 residues before the CDR3 end; the end is taken from the germline J gene. The chain employs TRBV5-1 and TRBJ2-1, with a possible D match to TRBD2 (5 bases). Germline V gene sequence: CDR1 SGHRS, CDR2 YFSETQ. This CDR3 has 13 residues. V was trimmed by 9 bases and J by 7 bases, leaving 17 bases between them. CDR3 bases read: TGCGCCACGACGGCGGATACGGGGAATGAG. Its protein is CATTADTGNE. The whole CDR3 sequence reads CATTADTGNEQFF.

The covered CDR3 bases are TGTGCCAGCTCAGGGCAGGGGGGCGAAGAGGCG. Protein sequence: CASSGQGGEEA. The full CDR3 reads CASSGQGGEEAQYF. The chain employs TRBV18 and TRBJ2-3, with TRBD1 as a possible D gene (7 bases). Read data end 3 residues before the CDR3 end; the end is taken from the germline J gene. The CDR3 totals 14 residues. From germline, CDR1 is KGHSH and CDR2 LQKENI.